This entry lists 20 T cell receptor beta chains sequenced from one sample in a study of OX40 agonist ivuxolimab in advanced cancers. Assay used: immunoSEQ multiplex PCR; TCRdb lists only in-frame clones, some missing. The sample comprises about 50,000 clones, 82% of which are singletons, and more than 1.4% rests with the top ten. Sequencing used CD4+ or CD8+ T cells sorted from blood, obtained in a trial of the OX40 agonist ivuxolimab. These receptors were collected from an adult with an advanced solid tumor such as melanoma, head and neck, liver or kidney cancer.

This chain joins TRBV11-2 and TRBJ2-5; 7 bases fit TRBD2. Germline CDR1 is SGHAT and CDR2 is FQNNGV. Losses at the gene ends were 5 bases for V and 7 bases for J; bases not matched to a gene: 1. CDR3 size: 11 residues. This CDR3 reads CASSPGGTQYF. CDR3 in DNA: TGTGCCAGCAGCCCGGGGGGGACCCAGTACTTC.

The CDR3 nucleotides read TGTGCCATCCGCGGGGCTAACTATGGCTACACCTTC. This encodes CAIRGANYGYTF. This sequence joins TRBV10-3 and TRBJ1-2, with no clear D. V lost 8 bases and J 0 bases, leaving 7 bases between the germline ends. The germline V gene encodes CDR1 ENHRY and CDR2 SYGVKD. The CDR3 contains 12 residues.

This clone was detected a few times. The chain joins TRBV30 to TRBJ1-1, with D unclear. Trimming left V 3 bases short and J 3 bases short, with 17 bases between. The germline V gene has CDR1 GTSNPN and CDR2 SVGIG (reference sequence). This CDR3 spans 15 amino acids. This chain's CDR3 is CAWRPLIRSDTEAFF. For the CDR3, the DNA is TGTGCCTGGAGACCACTCATCCGTTCCGACACTGAAGCTTTCTTT.

The V call is TRBV30, the J call TRBJ2-5; D might be TRBD1 (6 bases). Germline CDR1 and CDR2: GTSNPN and SVGIG (reference sequence). Between the trimmed V and J ends, which lost 1 base and 5 bases, there was a span of 20 bases. The CDR3 runs to 16 residues. The CDR3 sequence: CAWSEGGRAYGETQYF. The CDR3 DNA reads as TGTGCCTGGAGTGAAGGGGGACGGGCATATGGCGAGACCCAGTACTTC.

This clone came up a few times. J is TRBJ1-2 and V is TRBV6-5, with D maybe TRBD1 (5 bases). Per the germline V gene, CDR1 is MNHEY and CDR2 is SVGAGI. Trimming left V 5 bases short and J 6 bases short, with 13 bases between. The CDR3 contains 13 residues. CDR3 sequence: CASSDAGWHGYTF. The DNA for the CDR3 is TGTGCCAGCAGTGACGCAGGGTGGCATGGCTACACCTTC.

The chain uses TRBV11-3 and TRBJ2-5, with 9 bases matching TRBD1. The V and J ends lost 6 bases and 5 bases, in that order; junction bases with no gene match: 7. Germline V gives CDR1 SGHNT, CDR2 YENEEA. This CDR3 is 14 amino acids long. The CDR3 region is CASSFTGGAETQYF. DNA of the CDR3: TGTGCCAGCAGTTTTACAGGGGGCGCGGAGACCCAGTACTTC.

The rearrangement uses TRBV15 and TRBJ2-1; tentative D call: TRBD1 (6 bases). The CDR3 is 14 residues long. Germline CDR1 and CDR2: LNHNV and YYDKDF (reference sequence). V was clipped by 5 bases and J by 2 bases, with 10 bases between them. CDR3 DNA sequence: TGTGCCACCAGCGGGGGCGGTCCCTACAATGAGCAGTTCTTC. Residues: CATSGGGPYNEQFF. Full variable domain (outside the CDR3, taken from reference TRBV15 and TRBJ2-1): DAMVIQNPRYQVTQFGKPVTLSCSQTLNHNVMYWYQQKSSQAPKLLFHYYDKDFNNEADTPDNFQSRRPNTSFCFLDIRSPGLGDTAMYLCATSGGGPYNEQFFGPGTRLTVL.

The chain uses TRBV7-9 and TRBJ1-3, with D tentatively TRBD1 (5 bases). This CDR3 has 14 residues. The V and J ends lost 4 bases and 2 bases respectively, with 9 bases between them. Germline V gene sequence: CDR1 SEHNR, CDR2 FQNEAQ (reference sequence). The CDR3 sequence is CASSSSGAGNTIYF. The CDR3, as DNA: TGTGCCAGCAGCTCCTCGGGGGCTGGAAACACCATATATTTT.

J is TRBJ2-5 and V is TRBV11-1, with 9 bases that match TRBD2. J lost 2 bases, V lost 5 bases, and 9 bases had no gene match. CDR1 is SGHAT, CDR2 FQDESV, per germline (reference sequence). The CDR3 has 16 amino acids. The CDR3 bases are TGTGCCAGCAGCCTCCCAACTAGCGGGTTACAAGAGACCCAGTACTTC. It yields the protein CASSLPTSGLQETQYF. The full variable domain, in which reference TRBV11-1 and TRBJ2-5 provide the parts outside the CDR3, is EAEVAQSPRYKITEKSQAVAFWCDPISGHATLYWYRQILGQGPELLVQFQDESVVDDSQLPKDRFSAERLKGVDSTLKIQPAELGDSAMYLCASSLPTSGLQETQYFGPGTRLLVL.

This clone was observed a single time. This chain uses TRBV5-5 with TRBJ2-2; D is ambiguous. The V gene lost 0 bases and the J gene lost 3 bases, with 12 bases spanning the gap. This CDR3 has 16 amino acids. Germline loops: CDR1 SGHKS, CDR2 YYEKEE (reference sequence). CDR3 coding DNA: TGTGCCAGCAGCTTGGAGGTGGGGTTATACACCGGGGAGCTGTTTTTT. Protein: CASSLEVGLYTGELFF.

In DNA form, the CDR3 reads TGTGCCTCAGGGGCCACCGCAACTAATGAAAAACTGTTTTTT. Translation: CASGATATNEKLFF. This chain joins TRBV10-3 and TRBJ1-4; possible D gene TRBD1, 6 bases. V lost 11 bases to trimming and J lost 0 bases, with 13 bases between them. The CDR3 loop spans 14 amino acids. From germline, CDR1 is ENHRY and CDR2 SYGVKD.

CDR3 residues: CASSLLVGNGSPLHF. CDR3 DNA: TGTGCCAGCAGCCTACTGGTCGGCAATGGCTCACCCCTCCACTTT. The chain is built from TRBV5-7 and TRBJ1-6; unclear D gene. TRBV5-7 is placed among ORFs of uncertain function. The CDR3 loop spans 15 amino acids. Trimming took 4 bases from V and 10 from J, leaving 18 bases between them.

The sample holds one count of this clone. The V call is TRBV19, the J call TRBJ2-5; TRBD1 is a possible D gene (6 bases). The CDR3 is 14 amino acids. CDR1 is LNHDA, CDR2 SQIVND, per germline (reference sequence). V was trimmed by 7 bases and J by 9 bases, leaving 21 bases between them. CDR3 sequence reads: CASKTSWQGLAQYF. The CDR3 DNA is TGTGCCAGTAAGACCTCGTGGCAGGGGTTGGCCCAGTACTTC.

As concerns this clone: A junction end diverges from the germline sequence, so it may reflect a read error. DNA of the CDR3: TGTGCTAGCAGCTTAGCGCTCGCGGGGTCTCAAGAGACCCAGTACTTC. Its translation is CASSLALAGSQETQYF. The V gene is TRBV7-7, the J gene TRBJ2-5, with TRBD2 as a possible D gene (6 bases). The germline gives CDR1 SSHAT, CDR2 FNYEAQ (reference sequence). This CDR3 region has 16 residues.

The rearrangement links TRBV5-8 to TRBJ1-6; no definite D call. Trimming shortened V by 2 bases and J by 16 bases, and 10 bases separated the two germline ends. The CDR3 runs 11 residues. Per germline, CDR1 SGHTS and CDR2 YDEGEE. The DNA of the CDR3 is TGTGCCAGCAGCTTTAACCCCGGACTCCACTTT. Protein sequence: CASSFNPGLHF.

The rearrangement joins TRBV6-6 to TRBJ2-1; D possibly corresponds to TRBD2 (6 bases). Looked up from germline, CDR1 is MNHNY and CDR2 is SVGAGI (reference sequence). V shed 3 bases and J shed 7 bases, with 16 bases lying between them. CDR3 length: 15 amino acids. In nucleotides, the CDR3 is TGTGCCAGCAGTTATGGGGGAGGTAATAGAAATGAGCAGTTCTTC. This sequence encodes CASSYGGGNRNEQFF.

The chain has TRBV27 and TRBJ1-4; tentatively, D is TRBD1 (6 bases). The CDR3 extends over 14 amino acids. The germline gives CDR1 MNHEY, CDR2 SMNVEV (reference sequence). V lost 6 bases and J lost 8, with 16 bases in between. The CDR3 DNA follows: TGTGCCAGCAGACTAGGGGGGTTGGACGAAAAACTGTTTTTT. This codes for CASRLGGLDEKLFF.

The chain links TRBV29-1 to TRBJ1-2; 8 bases are a match to TRBD1. The CDR3 loop spans 17 amino acids. Germline CDR1 SQVTM, CDR2 ANQGSEA. V shed 6 bases and J 6 bases; nucleotides not matched to a gene: 21. The CDR3 bases are TGCAGCGTCCCAGGTTTAGCGGCCGGGCAGGGGGCGGATGGCTACACCTTC. Its translation is CSVPGLAAGQGADGYTF.

The V call is TRBV10-3, the J call TRBJ2-1, with 11 bases that match TRBD1. V lost 6 bases to trimming and J lost 4 bases; unmatched junction nucleotides: 5. CDR1 and CDR2 from the germline V gene are ENHRY and SYGVKD. The CDR3 totals 15 residues. Here the CDR3 DNA reads TGTGCCATCAGCGTCGGGACAGGGGGATACAATGAGCAGTTCTTC. Translating gives CAISVGTGGYNEQFF.

On this clone itself: The sample holds other DNA sequences that translate to the same CDR3. This chain uses TRBV6-5 with TRBJ2-5; 7 positions match TRBD1. V dropped 8 bases and J dropped 3; count of bases not matched to a gene: 9. CDR1 and CDR2 (germline): MNHEY, SVGAGI. This CDR3 region has 14 residues. The CDR3 bases are TGTGCCAGCCGCTCGGGACAGCGGAAAGAGACCCAGTACTTC. Translated: CASRSGQRKETQYF.